This TCR beta chain was sequenced during a study of blood T cell repertoires in COVID-19. Background on the study: Sources were T cells, B-cell-depleted T cells, or PBMCs; the material itself was cDNA or gDNA.

Profiling relied on immunoSEQ multiplex PCR, and the TCRdb table lists in-frame clones only, not all of them. The sample holds 260,000 or so clones, approximately 88% seen once. The TCR was taken from a man aged 18 to 35 with active or convalescent COVID-19. Material for sequencing was peripheral blood.

The chain's CDR3 is CASSLFDRSYNEQFF. The CDR3 DNA reads as TGTGCCAGCAGCTTATTCGACAGGTCCTACAATGAGCAGTTCTTC. The chain is built from TRBV7-2 and TRBJ2-1, with a tentative D call TRBD1 (6 bases). The V gene lost 2 bases and the J gene lost 1 base, with 9 bases spanning the gap. Germline V gene sequence: CDR1 SGHTA, CDR2 FQGNSA. The CDR3 contains 15 residues.